This T cell receptor (beta chain) was retrieved from a study of T cell responses to AZD1222 COVID-19 vaccine. Whole-study findings and limits: Researchers took repertoire samples only after the peak T cell response had come.

Germline V lookup: CDR1 SGHRS, CDR2 YFSETQ. The CDR3 consists of 16 residues. V lost 4 bases, J lost 1 base, and 17 bases lay in between. With respect to this clone: The antigen is unknown.

TCRdb keeps only in-frame clones here, not all; method: immunoSEQ multiplex PCR. The sample holds roughly 120,000 clones, around 85% seen once. V and J are TRBV5-1 and TRBJ1-1; no definite D call. The origin of this receptor is an adult in good health. The sequencing used peripheral blood, collected on day 0 of AZD1222 vaccination. DNA of the CDR3: TGCGCCAGCAGCCGTACAGCCTCCTGGACGAACACTGAAGCTTTCTTT. As protein: CASSRTASWTNTEAFF.